Listed here are 10 T cell receptor beta chains from one sample, sequenced in a study of cytomegalovirus exposure and HLA in healthy donors (dated by TCRdb to the late 2010s). Library preparation was by the immunoSEQ multiplex PCR assay. A mixture of 60 forward primers for TCR Vbeta segments and 13 reverse primers for TCR Jbeta segments was used in the multiplex PCR. As stored in TCRdb, this immuneACCESS dataset retains in-frame rearrangements with V and J assigned. A fraction of the clones does not appear; measured against another copy, unresolved V genes explain less than half of the discrepancy, and the remainder lacks a known reason. The sample table records 210,000 or so clones; 65% to 85% of these occur just once. 0.71% of the sample belongs to the ten largest clones. Sequences were obtained from PBMCs. The receptors originated from a boy aged 2 to 10 in good health and CMV-seronegative.

The rearrangement uses TRBV5-1 and TRBJ1-2; D is perhaps TRBD1 (5 bases). V lost 0 bases to trimming and J lost 4 bases, with 16 bases between them. The CDR3 contains 16 residues. Germline V gene lookup returns CDR1 SGHRS and CDR2 YFSETQ. The CDR3 is CASSLVASGAGYGYTF. CDR3 nucleotide sequence: TGCGCCAGCAGCTTGGTGGCAAGCGGGGCGGGCTATGGCTACACCTTC.

The rearrangement links TRBV5-1 to TRBJ2-5; 10 nucleotides line up with TRBD1. CDR1 SGHRS and CDR2 YFSETQ come from the germline V gene. V lost 0 bases, J lost 4 bases, and 6 bases stayed unmatched. The CDR3 has 16 residues. The CDR3: CASSLADRGEGETQYF. In nucleotides, the CDR3 is TGCGCCAGCAGCTTGGCGGACAGGGGGGAAGGAGAGACCCAGTACTTC. The full variable domain, rest sourced from reference TRBV5-1 and TRBJ2-5, is KAGVTQTPRYLIKTRGQQVTLSCSPISGHRSVSWYQQTPGQGLQFLFEYFSETQRNKGNFPGRFSGRQFSNSRSEMNVSTLELGDSALYLCASSLADRGEGETQYFGPGTRLLVL.

This clone has a single count. The V call is TRBV7-8, the J call TRBJ2-1; 9 bases fit TRBD2. J was trimmed by 4 bases and V by 2 bases; bases with no gene match: 6. The length of the CDR3 is 16 residues. The germline gives CDR1 SGHVS, CDR2 FQNEAQ. CDR3 residues: CASSLKAGGRYNEQFF. The CDR3 bases are TGTGCCAGCAGCTTAAAAGCGGGGGGCCGTTACAATGAGCAGTTCTTC.

In this sample, this clone turned up once. This chain links TRBV5-6 with TRBJ2-5, with 9 bases identical to TRBD2. The assigned J gene may be wrong: the sequence end matches TRBJ2-7 better. The length of the CDR3 is 15 residues. Germline V gene sequence: CDR1 SGHDT, CDR2 YYEEEE. The CDR3 loop reads CASSSNLAGTYEQYF. In DNA, the CDR3 is TGTGCCAGCAGCTCCAATCTAGCGGGAACTTACGAGCAGTACTTC.

This chain links TRBV5-4 with TRBJ2-5, with D possibly being TRBD1 (6 bases). This CDR3 is built from 15 residues. The V gene's germline CDR1 is SGHNT and CDR2 YYREEE (reference sequence). Between the trimmed V and J ends, which lost 0 bases and 5 bases, there was a span of 14 bases. This CDR3 is CASSLDGRGYETQYF. For the CDR3, the DNA is TGTGCCAGCAGCTTGGATGGCAGGGGTTATGAGACCCAGTACTTC.

The chain uses TRBV29-1 and TRBJ2-1; D gene ambiguous. V lost 1 base and J 0 bases, leaving 13 bases between the germline ends. This CDR3 is built from 16 residues. Germline V lookup: CDR1 SQVTM, CDR2 ANQGSEA. The CDR3 nucleotides read TGCAGCGTTGAAGTGGTGGCCGCAAGCTCCTACAATGAGCAGTTCTTC. Amino acids: CSVEVVAASSYNEQFF.

Note on this clone: One end of the junction does not line up with germline, which may come from a read error. V and J are TRBV27 and TRBJ1-2, with 8 bases aligning to TRBD1. The CDR3 length is 14 residues. The germline V gene has CDR1 MNHEY and CDR2 SMNVEV (reference sequence). CDR3 DNA: TGTGCCAGCAGGACGACAGGGGTTAGCTATGGCTACCCCTTC. Translated: CASRTTGVSYGYPF.

The CDR3 loop is CASSGGTGNTEAFF. The CDR3 bases are TGCGCCAGCAGTGGGGGGACAGGCAACACTGAAGCTTTCTTT. V usage is TRBV10-1 and J usage is TRBJ1-1, with 8 bases matching TRBD1. J was trimmed by 2 bases and V by 4 bases; bases with no gene match: 3. There are 14 residues in the CDR3. The germline CDR1 and CDR2 sequences are WNHNN and SYGVQD (reference sequence).

This clone was seen just once. CDR3 sequence: CASSRYQGSHEQYF. The CDR3 nucleotides read TGCGCCAGCAGCCGGTATCAGGGCAGCCACGAGCAGTACTTC. V and J are TRBV23-1 and TRBJ2-7, with TRBD1 as a possible D gene (5 bases). TRBV23-1 is sorted into the ORF group, with uncertain function. The V end was cut by 6 bases, the J end by 5 bases, with 17 bases between. This CDR3 has 14 amino acids.

This sequence joins TRBV10-3 and TRBJ1-1; no clear D gene. The ends were cut back, 0 bases at V and 4 bases at J, with 15 bases in the middle. Germline V lookup: CDR1 ENHRY, CDR2 SYGVKD. The CDR3 is 16 amino acids. DNA for the CDR3: TGTGCCATCAGTGAGTCCTGGGTAGAGGTGGGCACTGAAGCTTTCTTT. Protein sequence: CAISESWVEVGTEAFF.